This is a list of T cell receptor beta chains from one sample in a study of cytomegalovirus exposure and HLA in healthy donors. Assay: immunoSEQ multiplex PCR; the TCRdb copy retains only in-frame clones and omits some. Seen here are fewer than 200,000 clones, about four fifths observed once, and the top ten hold 1.7%. What was sequenced was PBMCs. These receptors were obtained from a woman younger than 35 in good health and CMV-seronegative. The conserved cysteine and the conserved F or W are not part of the CDR3 here. Clone size, where shown, is once, few, many, or a class for clones that have expanded.

V,J,size,CDR3
TRBV7-2,TRBJ2-7,NA,ASEELAGDYEQY
TRBV7-2,TRBJ2-1,NA,ASNPGGGGYNEQF
TRBV4-1,TRBJ2-1,NA,ASSQDSSAYNEQF
TRBV30,TRBJ1-3,NA,AWSVPGTTGNTIY
TRBV6-1,TRBJ2-5,NA,ASKVSGGIQETQY
TRBV4-2,TRBJ2-5,NA,ASSPYEGGETQY
TRBV5-8,TRBJ1-5,NA,ASSLVQGVSNQPQH
TRBV4-1,TRBJ1-1,NA,ASSHMGHEAF
TRBV21-1,TRBJ2-3,NA,ASSGRQRGTDTQY
TRBV5-4,TRBJ1-3,NA,ASSLGPDSVIGNTIY
TRBV7-9,TRBJ2-1,once,ASSPHPPGLDINEQF
TRBV30,TRBJ2-5,NA,AWTYAGGARETQY
TRBV7-2,TRBJ2-1,NA,ASSLDGSNYNEQF
TRBV18,TRBJ2-1,NA,ASSRQDNEQF
TRBV28,TRBJ1-5,few,AIQGFDQPQH
TRBV7-9,TRBJ2-7,once,ASSLVGGGGYEQY
TRBV14,TRBJ1-1,NA,ASSQNRGLYAEAF
TRBV7-2,TRBJ1-5,NA,ASSLEADYQPQH
TRBV6-5,TRBJ1-4,NA,ASRGFREGGEKLF
TRBV5-1,TRBJ2-3,few,ASSYRTSTDTQY
TRBV4-2,TRBJ1-2,NA,ASSQTGGTYGYT
TRBV6-1,TRBJ2-3,NA,ASSEERSARTDTQY
TRBV7-2,TRBJ1-1,NA,ASSPRTAMNTEAF
TRBV19,TRBJ1-5,NA,ASSMNAGGNQPQH
TRBV7-2,TRBJ1-1,NA,ASGYRGREAF
TRBV6-6,TRBJ2-5,NA,ASSLGRFQKTQY
TRBV5-8,TRBJ2-1,once,ASSLIVRGGSYNEQF
TRBV4-3,TRBJ2-1,few,ASSQDGREQF
TRBV5-4,TRBJ2-5,NA,ASSFGGQAGETQY
TRBV10-3,TRBJ2-2,NA,AISASAKWEYGTGELF
TRBV11-2,TRBJ1-4,NA,ASSLVRQGRREKLF
TRBV2,TRBJ2-7,NA,ASRSREQEQY
TRBV27,TRBJ2-7,NA,ASSPLLAVSYEQY
TRBV30,TRBJ1-1,few,ALSRTVNTEAF
TRBV30,TRBJ1-1,NA,AWSVQGFEAF
TRBV28,TRBJ2-1,NA,ASVGGSSYNEQF
TRBV7-9,TRBJ1-1,NA,ASSLVPGRGENTEAF
TRBV30,TRBJ2-5,NA,ALALAEETQY
TRBV30,TRBJ2-3,NA,AWSVGLEKY
TRBV7-8,TRBJ2-5,few,ASSVGRETQY
TRBV27,TRBJ2-1,once,ASSLGTGASYNEQF
TRBV30,TRBJ2-1,NA,AWSVRVGEQF
TRBV5-1,TRBJ2-3,once,ASSFQTGGLAASTDTQY
TRBV6-5,TRBJ2-1,NA,ASSSATSGSGNEQF